The sample holds many counts of the clone carrying this T cell receptor beta chain. Its matching antigen is unknown. The read ends 3 residues early relative to the CDR3; the germline J gene fills the gap. This sample was taken from a study of T cell clonality in common variable immunodeficiency. Findings and limits, study-wide: Compared with controls, CVID subjects had fewer shared TCRbeta clones.

Germline V gene data show CDR1 as SGHTA and CDR2 as FQGNSA. V was shortened by 1 base and J by 7 bases, with 13 bases between the two germline ends. The CDR3 runs 14 residues. Clones were read by immunoSEQ multiplex PCR, and TCRdb kept only the in-frame ones, dropping some. This repertoire lists 50,000 to 60,000 clones without singletons; about 5.5% sits in the top ten. This clonotype was obtained from a person between 18 and 75 years old in good health. The chain employs TRBV7-2 and TRBJ1-2; D remains unclear. The sequenced sample was peripheral blood mononuclear cells. The covered CDR3 bases are TGTGCCAGCAGCTTAGGAGTTGATGAGGCTGGC. It specifies CASSLGVDEAG. The entire CDR3 is CASSLGVDEAGYTF.